This T cell receptor beta chain stems from a study of blood T cell repertoires in COVID-19. The CDR3 has 16 residues. V lost 1 base, J lost 6 bases, and 5 bases stayed unmatched. In germline, CDR1 is LGHNA, CDR2 YNFKEQ. The assay was immunoSEQ multiplex PCR, and TCRdb's table has in-frame clones only and misses some. Of a few hundred thousand clones listed, 80% to 90% are singletons. What was sequenced was PBMCs or T cells enriched from blood (not recorded which). The clonotype comes from a woman aged 40 to 50 with acute COVID-19. The chain couples TRBV4-2 to TRBJ2-1; TRBD2 aligns across 11 bases. CDR3 nucleotides: TGTGCCAGCAGCCAAGGTAGCGGGAGGGCCCTCAATGAGCAGTTCTTC. This sequence encodes CASSQGSGRALNEQFF.